This TCR beta chain was retrieved from a study of T cell responses to AZD1222 COVID-19 vaccine. Study observations and caveats: Increased Spike-specific TCR breadth and depth were observed after two AZD1222 doses. Among vaccine-associated CD4 TCRs, coverage spanned spike, with dominance at 160-218 and 743-854. Reportedly, close to half of spike-specific TCRs are directed against unmutated variant regions. Possibly, clonal diversity was underestimated; donors were largely white British and included more females.

Per the germline V gene, CDR1 is SGHRS and CDR2 is YFSETQ. The CDR3 extends over 13 amino acids. Between the trimmed V and J ends, which lost 4 bases and 7 bases, there was a span of 13 bases. TCRdb's copy holds only in-frame clones and misses some; the assay was immunoSEQ multiplex PCR. Here the sample spans over 85,000 clones, around 94% being singletons. Of note for this clone: What it recognizes is unknown.

This receptor was taken from an adult in good health. The gene calls are TRBV5-1 and TRBJ2-3, with a weak D call TRBD1 (7 bases). The material sequenced was peripheral blood, taken on day 0 of AZD1222 vaccination. DNA for the CDR3: TGCGCCAGCAGCCAGGGGGGTCGGAATACGCAGTATTTT. Its translation is CASSQGGRNTQYF.